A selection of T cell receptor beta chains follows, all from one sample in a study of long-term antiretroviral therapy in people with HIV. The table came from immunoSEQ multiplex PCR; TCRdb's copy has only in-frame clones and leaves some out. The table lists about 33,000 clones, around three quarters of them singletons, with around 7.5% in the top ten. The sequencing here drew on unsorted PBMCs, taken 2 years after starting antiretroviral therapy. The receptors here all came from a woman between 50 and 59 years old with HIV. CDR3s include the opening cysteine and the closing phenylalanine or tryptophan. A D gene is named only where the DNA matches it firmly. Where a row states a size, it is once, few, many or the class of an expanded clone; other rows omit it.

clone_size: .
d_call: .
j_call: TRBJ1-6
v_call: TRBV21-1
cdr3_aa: CASSPRDRGCRIDSPLHF
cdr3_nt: TGTGCCAGCAGCCCCCGGGACAGGGGTTGTCGTATTGATTCACCCCTCCACTTT

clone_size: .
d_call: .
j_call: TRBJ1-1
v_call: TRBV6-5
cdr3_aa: CASSTGGGNTEAFF
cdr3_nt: TGTGCCAGCAGTACCGGGGGGGGGAACACTGAAGCTTTCTTT

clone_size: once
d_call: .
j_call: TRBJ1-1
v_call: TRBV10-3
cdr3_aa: CAISGGGLMNTEAFF
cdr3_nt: TGTGCCATCAGTGGTGGGGGACTGATGAACACTGAAGCTTTCTTT

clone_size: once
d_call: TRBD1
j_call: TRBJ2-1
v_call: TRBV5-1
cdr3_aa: CASSLSPGTAYNEQFF
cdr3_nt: TGCGCCAGCAGCTTATCCCCCGGGACAGCGTACAATGAGCAGTTCTTC

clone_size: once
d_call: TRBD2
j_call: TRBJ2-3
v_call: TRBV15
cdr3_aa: CATSRGILAGRDTQYF
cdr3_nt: TGTGCCACCAGCAGGGGGATCCTAGCGGGGAGAGATACGCAGTATTTT

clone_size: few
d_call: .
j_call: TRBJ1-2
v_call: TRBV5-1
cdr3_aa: CASSLDGGDGYTF
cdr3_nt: TGCGCCAGCAGCTTGGACGGGGGAGATGGCTACACCTTC

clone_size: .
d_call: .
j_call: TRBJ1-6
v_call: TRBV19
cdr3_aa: CASSKANSPLHF
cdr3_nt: TGTGCCAGTAGTAAAGCGAATTCACCCCTCCACTTT

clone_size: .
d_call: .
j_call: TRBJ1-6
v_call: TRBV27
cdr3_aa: CASRRQTNNSPLHF
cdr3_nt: TGTGCCAGCAGGAGACAGACGAATAATTCACCCCTCCACTTT

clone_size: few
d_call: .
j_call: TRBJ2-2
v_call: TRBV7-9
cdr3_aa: CASSFRDRMGTGELFF
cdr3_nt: TGTGCCAGCAGCTTCCGGGACCGGATGGGTACCGGGGAGCTGTTTTTT

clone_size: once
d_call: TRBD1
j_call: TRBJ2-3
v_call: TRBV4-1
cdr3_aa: CASSPPDRGGSTDTQYF
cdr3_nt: TGCGCCAGCAGCCCACCCGACAGGGGGGGAAGCACAGATACGCAGTATTTT

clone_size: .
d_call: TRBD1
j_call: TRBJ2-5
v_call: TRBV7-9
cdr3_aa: CASSLKGAQETQYF
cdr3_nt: TGTGCCAGCAGCTTAAAGGGGGCACAAGAGACCCAGTACTTC

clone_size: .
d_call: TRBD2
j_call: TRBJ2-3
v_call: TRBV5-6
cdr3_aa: CASSPRTSGADTQYF
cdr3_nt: TGTGCCAGCAGCCCAAGGACTAGCGGGGCCGATACGCAGTATTTT

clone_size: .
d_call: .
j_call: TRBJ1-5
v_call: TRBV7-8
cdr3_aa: CASSLAELSNQPQHF
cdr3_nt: TGTGCCAGCAGCTTAGCGGAGTTGAGCAATCAGCCCCAGCATTTT

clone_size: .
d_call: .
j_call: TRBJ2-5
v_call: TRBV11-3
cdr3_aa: CASSLDRGTQYF
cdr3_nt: TGTGCCAGCAGCTTAGATCGTGGGACCCAGTACTTC

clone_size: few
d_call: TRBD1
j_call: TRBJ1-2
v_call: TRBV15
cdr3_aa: CATSRTGTGDADTF
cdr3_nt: TGTGCCACCAGCAGAACCGGGACAGGGGACGCAGACACCTTC

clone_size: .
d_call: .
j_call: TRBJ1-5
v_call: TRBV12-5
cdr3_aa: CASGFPGQPQHF
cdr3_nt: TGTGCTAGTGGTTTCCCCGGGCAGCCCCAGCATTTT

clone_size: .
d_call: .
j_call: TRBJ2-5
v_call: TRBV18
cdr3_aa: CASSPLSREETQYF
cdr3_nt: TGTGCCAGCTCACCACTTTCGAGAGAGGAGACCCAGTACTTC

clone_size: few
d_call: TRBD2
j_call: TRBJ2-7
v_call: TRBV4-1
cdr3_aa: CASSVPVAGLPSYEQYF
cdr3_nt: TGCGCCAGCAGCGTACCTGTAGCGGGGCTTCCCTCCTACGAGCAGTACTTC

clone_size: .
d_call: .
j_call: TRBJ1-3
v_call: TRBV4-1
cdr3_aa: CASRGPGGNTIYF
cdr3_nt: TGCGCCAGTAGGGGTCCTGGGGGGAACACCATATATTTT

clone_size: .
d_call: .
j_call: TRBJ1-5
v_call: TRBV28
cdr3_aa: CASSRKTGVGNQPQHF
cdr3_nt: TGTGCCAGCAGCCGAAAGACAGGTGTAGGCAATCAGCCCCAGCATTTT

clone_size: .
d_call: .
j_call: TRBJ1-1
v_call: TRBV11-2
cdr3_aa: CASSLGGFGTEAFF
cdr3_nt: TGTGCCAGCAGCTTAGGGGGGTTTGGCACTGAAGCTTTCTTT

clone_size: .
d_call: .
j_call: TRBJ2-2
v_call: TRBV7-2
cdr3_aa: CASSLSGELFF
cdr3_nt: TGTGCCAGCAGCTTATCCGGGGAGCTGTTTTTT

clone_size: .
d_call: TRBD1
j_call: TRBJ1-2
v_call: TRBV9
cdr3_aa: CASSLGTGDYGYTF
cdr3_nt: TGTGCCAGCAGCCTGGGGACAGGGGACTATGGCTACACCTTC

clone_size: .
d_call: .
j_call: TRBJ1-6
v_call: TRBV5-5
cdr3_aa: CASSLAGISESPLHF
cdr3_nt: TGTGCCAGCAGCTTGGCCGGAATATCAGAATCACCCCTCCACTTT

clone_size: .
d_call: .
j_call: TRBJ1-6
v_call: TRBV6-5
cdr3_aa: CASSYSGQVNSPLHF
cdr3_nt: TGTGCCAGCAGTTACTCGGGACAAGTTAATTCACCCCTCCACTTT

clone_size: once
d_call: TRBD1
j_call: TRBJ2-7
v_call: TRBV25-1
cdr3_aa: CASGRQGYEQYF
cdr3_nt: TGTGCCAGCGGACGACAGGGCTACGAGCAGTACTTC

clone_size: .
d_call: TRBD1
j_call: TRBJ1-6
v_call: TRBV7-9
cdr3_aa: CASSSGTGFYNSPLHF
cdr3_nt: TGTGCCAGCAGCTCCGGGACAGGGTTCTATAATTCACCCCTCCACTTT

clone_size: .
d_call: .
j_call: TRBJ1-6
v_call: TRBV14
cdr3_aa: CASSSLPGPSYGSPLHF
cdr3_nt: TGTGCCAGCAGCAGCCTACCGGGACCGTCGTACGGTTCACCCCTCCACTTT

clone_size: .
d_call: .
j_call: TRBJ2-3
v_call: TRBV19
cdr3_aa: CASNLRGTDTQYF
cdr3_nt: TGTGCCAGTAACTTAAGAGGCACAGATACGCAGTATTTT

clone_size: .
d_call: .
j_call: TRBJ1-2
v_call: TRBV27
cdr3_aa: CASSLSQGRYGYTF
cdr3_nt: TGTGCCAGCAGTTTATCGCAGGGACGCTATGGCTACACCTTC

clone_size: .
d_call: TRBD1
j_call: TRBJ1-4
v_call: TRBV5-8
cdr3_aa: CASSLARNPGQGDEKLFF
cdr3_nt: TGTGCCAGCAGCTTGGCACGAAATCCGGGACAGGGGGATGAAAAACTGTTTTTT

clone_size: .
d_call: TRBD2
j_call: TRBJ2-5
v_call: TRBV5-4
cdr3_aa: CASSLAGGETQYF
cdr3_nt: TGTGCCAGCAGTCTAGCGGGGGGGGAGACCCAGTACTTC

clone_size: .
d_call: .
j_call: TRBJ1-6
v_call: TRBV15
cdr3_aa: CATSRVEGSPLHF
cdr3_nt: TGTGCCACCAGCAGAGTTGAAGGTTCACCCCTCCACTTT

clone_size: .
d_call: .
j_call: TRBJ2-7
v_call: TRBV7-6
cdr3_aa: CASSKTGSSYEQYF
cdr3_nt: TGTGCCAGCAGTAAGACAGGCAGCTCCTACGAGCAGTACTTC

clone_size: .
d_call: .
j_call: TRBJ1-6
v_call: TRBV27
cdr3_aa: CASSRGRENSPLHF
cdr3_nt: TGTGCCAGCAGCCGGGGACGGGAAAATTCACCCCTCCACTTT

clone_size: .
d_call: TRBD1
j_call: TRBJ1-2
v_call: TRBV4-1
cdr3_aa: CASSQATGGLNGYTF
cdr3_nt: TGCGCCAGCAGCCAAGCGACAGGGGGATTGAATGGCTACACCTTC

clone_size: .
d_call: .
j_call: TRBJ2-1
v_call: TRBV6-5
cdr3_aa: CASSPGAYNEQFF
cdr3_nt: TGTGCCAGCAGTCCCGGGGCATACAATGAGCAGTTCTTC

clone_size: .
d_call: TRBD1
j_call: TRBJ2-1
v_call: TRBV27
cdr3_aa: CASRSPGTGYNEQFF
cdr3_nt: TGTGCCAGCAGGTCGCCCGGGACAGGGTACAATGAGCAGTTCTTC

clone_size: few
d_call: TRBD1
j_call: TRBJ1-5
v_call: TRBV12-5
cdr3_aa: CASGSTGDQPQHF
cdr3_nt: TGTGCTAGTGGCTCCACAGGGGATCAGCCCCAGCATTTT

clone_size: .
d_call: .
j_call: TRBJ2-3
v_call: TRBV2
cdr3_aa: CASSEAWRDLGTDTQYF
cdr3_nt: TGTGCCAGCAGTGAAGCATGGAGGGACCTTGGGACAGATACGCAGTATTTT

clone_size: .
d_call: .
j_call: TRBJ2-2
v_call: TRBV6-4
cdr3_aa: CASSEGGAGELFF
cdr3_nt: TGTGCCAGCAGTGAGGGGGGCGCCGGGGAGCTGTTTTTT

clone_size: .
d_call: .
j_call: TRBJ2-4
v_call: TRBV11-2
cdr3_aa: CASSDGDRDNFQYF
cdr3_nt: TGTGCCAGCAGCGACGGAGACCGGGACAACTTTCAGTACTTC

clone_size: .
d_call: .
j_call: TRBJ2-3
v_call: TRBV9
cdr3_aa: CASSGWDTQYF
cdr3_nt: TGTGCCAGCAGCGGGTGGGATACGCAGTATTTT

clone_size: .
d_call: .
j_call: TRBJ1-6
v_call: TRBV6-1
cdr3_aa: CASSDLRYSPLHF
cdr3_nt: TGTGCCAGCAGTGATCTGAGGTATTCACCCCTCCACTTT